The next 27 T cell receptor beta chains were all read from a single sample in a study of blood T cells in healthy people across ages. The second PCR ran about 6 to 12 cycles with a sample-barcoded 5' primer and J-beta primers. TCRdb independently ran MiXCR on the 5' RACE reads; one entry per CDR3 protein. The sample has roughly 1.9 million distinct CDR3 sequences; around 40% are singletons. Sequencing was done on a sample of blood. These receptors all come from a human donor in good health.

This chain joins TRBV12-3 or TRBV12-4 and TRBJ1-6, with a tentative D call TRBD1 (6 bases). V was pared by 5 bases and J by 8 bases, with 10 bases between. There are 13 residues in the CDR3. This chain's CDR3 is CASSTHRDSPLHF. The CDR3 region has the DNA TGTGCCAGCAGTACACACAGGGATTCACCCCTCCACTTT.

The V gene is TRBV12-5, the J gene TRBJ2-3; D possibly corresponds to TRBD1 (5 bases). Germline values: CDR1 LGHNT, CDR2 FRNRAP. V shed 3 bases and J shed 5 bases, with 15 bases lying between them. This CDR3 contains 15 residues. For the CDR3, the DNA is TGTGCTAGTGGTTTCGATGTAGGGGCGGAAGATACGCAGTATTTT. Protein product: CASGFDVGAEDTQYF.

Only a few counts were recorded for this clonotype. V is TRBV7-2 and J is TRBJ1-1; D remains ambiguous. V was trimmed by 5 bases and J by 4 bases, leaving 14 bases between them. The CDR3 has 14 residues. The germline gives CDR1 SGHTA, CDR2 FQGNSA. CDR3 nucleotide sequence: TGTGCCAGCAGCCGTCCGCGGGTTAGCACTGAAGCTTTCTTT. It encodes CASSRPRVSTEAFF.

This clonotype appeared many times. The chain employs TRBV6-5 and TRBJ2-4; perhaps D is TRBD1 or TRBD2 (5 bases each). The ends were cut back, 0 bases at V and 0 bases at J, with 15 bases in the middle. CDR1 and CDR2 (germline): MNHEY, SVGAGI. This CDR3 is built from 18 residues. The CDR3 here is CASSYSRGATLAKNIQYF. The CDR3, as DNA: TGTGCCAGCAGTTACTCGAGGGGCGCCACCTTAGCCAAAAACATTCAGTACTTC.

This clonotype was seen a few times. V usage is TRBV6-2 or TRBV6-3 and J usage is TRBJ1-5; D is uncertain. The germline gives CDR1 MNHEY, CDR2 SVGEGT. The CDR3 length is 14 residues. V dropped 2 bases and J dropped 4 bases, with 9 bases sitting between them. The CDR3 loop reads CASSYPAGNQPQHF. The CDR3 DNA sequence: TGTGCCAGCAGTTACCCGGCAGGAAATCAGCCCCAGCATTTT.

The chain uses TRBV5-6 and TRBJ2-1; TRBD1 aligns across 9 bases. V gave up 5 bases and J gave up 3 bases; unmatched junction bases: 6. The CDR3 length is 15 residues. The germline V gene encodes CDR1 SGHDT and CDR2 YYEEEE. CDR3 amino acids: CASSGTGSYYNEQFF. CDR3 DNA sequence: TGTGCCAGCAGTGGGACAGGGTCCTACTACAATGAGCAGTTCTTC.

The chain couples TRBV7-2 to TRBJ1-2; 7 nucleotides match TRBD1. The germline gives CDR1 SGHTA, CDR2 FQGNSA. Trimming removed 6 bases from V and 8 bases from J; junction bases left unmatched: 12. The CDR3 totals 14 residues. For the CDR3, the DNA is TGTGCCAGCAGGTTGGGAGGGGGCGCAGAAGGCTACACCTTC. Amino acids: CASRLGGGAEGYTF.

This rearrangement joins TRBV12-5 to TRBJ1-2; D is ambiguous. CDR1 and CDR2 (germline): LGHNT, FRNRAP. There are 19 residues in the CDR3. Trimming removed 0 bases from V and 1 base from J, with 21 bases in between. In DNA form, the CDR3 reads TGTGCTAGTGGTTTGGTACTCTTCCCGGCCAGCGAAAATAACTATGGCTACACCTTC. Its translation: CASGLVLFPASENNYGYTF.

This clonotype was seen once. The rearrangement uses TRBV28 and TRBJ1-5; weak D call: TRBD1 (5 bases). Germline values: CDR1 MDHEN, CDR2 SYDVKM. Between the trimmed V and J ends, which lost 6 bases and 6 bases, there was a span of 12 bases. This CDR3 spans 13 amino acids. CDR3 bases: TGTGCCAGCAGCCAATTTGGGGGTCAGCCCCAGCATTTT. Translated: CASSQFGGQPQHF.

This clonotype was seen more than once but under ten times. The chain couples TRBV7-6 to TRBJ2-1; no clear D gene. The CDR3 length is 18 residues. The germline CDR1 and CDR2 sequences are SGHVS and FNYEAQ. Deletions cut 4 bases from V and 1 base from J, with 20 bases between. The CDR3 DNA reads as TGTGCCAGCAGCTCAATATGGCAAGCCGACCATTCCTACAATGAGCAGTTCTTC. Translated: CASSSIWQADHSYNEQFF. Drawing the rest from reference TRBV7-6 and TRBJ2-1, the complete variable domain is GAGVSQSPRYKVTKRGQDVALRCDPISGHVSLYWYRQALGQGPEFLTYFNYEAQQDKSGLPNDRFSAERPEGSISTLTIQRTEQRDSAMYRCASSSIWQADHSYNEQFFGPGTRLTVL.

The V call is TRBV24-1, the J call TRBJ2-1, with 11 bases that match TRBD1. Germline values: CDR1 KGHDR, CDR2 SFDVKD. The V and J ends lost 3 bases and 8 bases, in that order; junction bases with no gene match: 8. The CDR3 is made up of 16 amino acids. The CDR3 loop is CATSDRGTGGVDEQFF. The CDR3 DNA is TGTGCCACCAGTGATAGGGGGACAGGGGGTGTTGATGAGCAGTTCTTC.

This clonotype was seen a handful of times. As DNA, the CDR3 is TGTGCCAGCGATAATGGGGGAGAGGGCTCACCCCTCCACTTT. This codes for CASDNGGEGSPLHF. The chain recombines TRBV11-2 with TRBJ1-6; TRBD1 might be the D (5 bases). Germline CDR1 and CDR2: SGHAT and FQNNGV. The CDR3 is 14 residues long. With 8 bases removed from V and 10 bases from J, the gap between germline ends came to 18 bases.

This clonotype was counted between two and nine times. The rearrangement uses TRBV20-1 and TRBJ2-7, with 9 bases matching TRBD2. Per germline, CDR1 DFQATT and CDR2 SNEGSKA (reference sequence). This CDR3 has 13 amino acids. J was trimmed by 3 bases and V by 7 bases; bases with no gene match: 7. CDR3 sequence (DNA): TGCAGTGGAGGCCTAGCGGGGAGCTACGAGCAGTACTTC. It translates to CSGGLAGSYEQYF.

This clonotype was observed a few times. The chain is built from TRBV6-5 and TRBJ1-2; no clear D gene. Trimming took off 7 bases at V and 4 bases at J, with 10 bases between the two ends. The germline V gene encodes CDR1 MNHEY and CDR2 SVGAGI. This CDR3 has 12 residues. The CDR3 region is CASKSGLYGYTF. DNA of the CDR3: TGTGCCAGCAAGTCAGGCCTCTATGGCTACACCTTC.

The chain couples TRBV20-1 to TRBJ1-6; no firm D call. Trimming cost V 3 bases and J 11 bases, with 11 bases left between them. Germline CDR1 and CDR2: DFQATT and SNEGSKA (reference sequence). The CDR3 runs 12 residues. CDR3 protein: CSASDNRAPLHF. Here the CDR3 DNA reads TGCAGTGCTAGTGACAATCGGGCACCCCTCCACTTT.

V and J are TRBV12-3 or TRBV12-4 and TRBJ1-2; D may be TRBD1 (5 bases). V lost 6 bases to trimming and J lost 2 bases, with 16 bases between them. The CDR3 runs 15 residues. The CDR3 here is CASSSNRRRNYGYTF. CDR3 DNA sequence: TGTGCCAGCAGCTCCAACAGGCGGCGGAACTATGGCTACACCTTC.

The CDR3 sequence is CATSSWTDSYEQYF. In DNA, the CDR3 is TGTGCCACCAGCTCTTGGACTGACTCCTACGAGCAGTACTTC. This chain joins TRBV15 and TRBJ2-7, with a tentative D call TRBD2 (5 bases). There are 14 residues in the CDR3. Trimming shortened V by 5 bases and J by 0 bases, and 11 bases separated the two germline ends. Per the germline V gene, CDR1 is LNHNV and CDR2 is YYDKDF (reference sequence).

This clonotype has a handful of counts. The junction departs from the called germline gene at one end, perhaps through a read error. The genes are TRBV6-2 or TRBV6-3 and TRBJ2-1; 7 bases map to TRBD2. The CDR3 contains 14 residues. CDR1 is MNHEY, CDR2 SVGEGT, per germline. CDR3 coding DNA: TGTGCCAGCTGTTATAAGCCGGGAGGTGCTGAGCAGTTCTTC. This codes for CASCYKPGGAEQFF.

This chain joins TRBV4-1 and TRBJ2-1; 7 nucleotides line up with TRBD1. The CDR3 loop spans 16 amino acids. Per the germline V gene, CDR1 is MGHRA and CDR2 is YSYEKL. V trimming: 4 bases; J trimming: 8 bases; junction bases outside the gene matches: 14. The CDR3 spells CASSPRQGSTDYEQFF. Written as DNA, the CDR3 is TGCGCCAGCAGCCCCCGACAGGGCAGTACTGATTATGAGCAGTTCTTC.

The chain joins TRBV29-1 to TRBJ1-1; no firm D call. CDR3 length equals 15 residues. Per the germline V gene, CDR1 is SQVTM and CDR2 is ANQGSEA. V was trimmed by 4 bases and J by 3 bases, leaving 18 bases between them. The CDR3 nucleotides are TGCAGCGTTGGAAGGTTTTTAGGGTCGGACACTGAAGCTTTCTTT. Protein sequence: CSVGRFLGSDTEAFF.

The chain employs TRBV7-2 and TRBJ1-1; D uncertain. The CDR3 totals 14 residues. Germline loops: CDR1 SGHTA, CDR2 FQGNSA. The V end lost 6 bases, the J end lost 0 bases, and 11 bases lay between the germline ends. The CDR3 DNA follows: TGTGCCAGCAGGTCTTCTTTGGTGAACACTGAAGCTTTCTTT. As protein: CASRSSLVNTEAFF. The full variable domain, in which reference TRBV7-2 and TRBJ1-1 provide the parts outside the CDR3, is GAGVSQSPSNKVTEKGKDVELRCDPISGHTALYWYRQSLGQGLEFLIYFQGNSAPDKSGLPSDRFSAERTGGSVSTLTIQRTQQEDSAVYLCASRSSLVNTEAFFGQGTRLTVV.

The V and J genes are TRBV4-3 and TRBJ2-1; 7 bases fit TRBD1. Germline trimming cut 0 bases from V and 5 bases from J; bases unmatched to any gene: 7. The CDR3 spans 16 residues. The V gene's germline CDR1 is LGHNA and CDR2 YSLEER. The CDR3 DNA follows: TGCGCCAGCAGCCAAGACCCCGGGACAGTAAACAATGAGCAGTTCTTC. Translated, it gives CASSQDPGTVNNEQFF.

There are a few counts of this clonotype. This rearrangement joins TRBV2 to TRBJ1-5, with D perhaps matching TRBD1 (6 bases). Germline CDR1 SNHLY, CDR2 FYNNEI. V was cut by 5 bases and J by 0 bases, with 14 bases left in between. CDR3 length equals 16 residues. The CDR3, as DNA: TGTGCCAGCAGTCGAAGGGGGGGAGTTAGCAATCAGCCCCAGCATTTT. Encoded protein: CASSRRGGVSNQPQHF.

The chain is built from TRBV7-2 and TRBJ1-1, with 7 bases that match TRBD1. After removal of 2 bases from V and 2 bases from J, the junction contained 5 bases not matched to a gene. Per germline, CDR1 SGHTA and CDR2 FQGNSA. The CDR3 sequence is 15 residues long. The CDR3: CASSLKGDSNTEAFF. The CDR3 DNA is TGTGCCAGCAGCTTAAAAGGGGACAGCAACACTGAAGCTTTCTTT.

The rearrangement uses TRBV7-9 and TRBJ1-1; a possible D gene is TRBD1 (6 bases). V was cut by 8 bases and J by 5 bases, with 21 bases left in between. Per the germline V gene, CDR1 is SEHNR and CDR2 is FQNEAQ (reference sequence). The CDR3 consists of 15 residues. This CDR3 reads CASRDGGAVGTEAFF. In nucleotides, the CDR3 is TGTGCCAGCCGCGATGGGGGGGCCGTGGGGACTGAAGCTTTCTTT.

The rearrangement uses TRBV20-1 and TRBJ2-2, with D unclear. V was trimmed by 5 bases and J by 6 bases, leaving 19 bases between them. This CDR3 region has 15 residues. Germline CDR1 reads DFQATT; CDR2 reads SNEGSKA (reference sequence). The CDR3 DNA reads TGCAGTGCTCCCCCTAGACCTAGGGCGGCCGGGGAGCTGTTTTTT. Translating gives CSAPPRPRAAGELFF.

This clonotype was detected a few times. The J gene is TRBJ1-1, the V gene TRBV19; TRBD1 is a possible D gene (5 bases). V dropped 3 bases and J dropped 6 bases, with 11 bases sitting between them. CDR3 length equals 13 residues. Germline V lookup: CDR1 LNHDA, CDR2 SQIVND (reference sequence). The CDR3 coding sequence is TGTGCCAGTAGTATGCGGGGGGACGCTGAAGCTTTCTTT. Its translation: CASSMRGDAEAFF.